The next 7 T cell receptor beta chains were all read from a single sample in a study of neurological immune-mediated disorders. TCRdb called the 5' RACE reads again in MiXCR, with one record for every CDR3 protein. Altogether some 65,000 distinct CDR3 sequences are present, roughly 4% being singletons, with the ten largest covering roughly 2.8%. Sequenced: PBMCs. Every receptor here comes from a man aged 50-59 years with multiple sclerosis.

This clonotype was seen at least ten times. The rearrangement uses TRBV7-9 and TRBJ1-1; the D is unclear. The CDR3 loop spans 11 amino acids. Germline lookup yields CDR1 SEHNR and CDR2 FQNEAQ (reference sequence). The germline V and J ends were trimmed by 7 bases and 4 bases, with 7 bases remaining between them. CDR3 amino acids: CASTWGTEAFF. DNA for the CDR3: TGTGCCAGCACCTGGGGCACTGAAGCTTTCTTT.

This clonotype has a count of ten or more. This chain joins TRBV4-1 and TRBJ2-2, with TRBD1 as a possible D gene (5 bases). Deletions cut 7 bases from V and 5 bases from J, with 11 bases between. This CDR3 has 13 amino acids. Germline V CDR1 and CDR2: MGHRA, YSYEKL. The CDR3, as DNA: TGCGCCAGCAAAGGACACTCTACCGGGGAGCTGTTTTTT. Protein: CASKGHSTGELFF.

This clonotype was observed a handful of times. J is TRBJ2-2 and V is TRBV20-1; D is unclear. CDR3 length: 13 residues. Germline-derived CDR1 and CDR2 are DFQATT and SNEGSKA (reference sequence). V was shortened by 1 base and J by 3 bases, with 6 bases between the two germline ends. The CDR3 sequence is CSARGIYTGELFF. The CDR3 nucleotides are TGCAGTGCTAGAGGCATCTACACCGGGGAGCTGTTTTTT.

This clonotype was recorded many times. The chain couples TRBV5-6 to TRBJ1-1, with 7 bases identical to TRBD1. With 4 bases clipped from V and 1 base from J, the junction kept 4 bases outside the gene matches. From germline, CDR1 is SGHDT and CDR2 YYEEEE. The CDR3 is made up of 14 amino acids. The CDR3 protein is CASSNRGKNTEAFF. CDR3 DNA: TGTGCCAGCAGCAACAGGGGAAAGAACACTGAAGCTTTCTTT. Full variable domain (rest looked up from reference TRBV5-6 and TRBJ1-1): DAGVTQSPTHLIKTRGQQVTLRCSPKSGHDTVSWYQQALGQGPQFIFQYYEEEERQRGNFPDRFSGHQFPNYSSELNVNALLLGDSALYLCASSNRGKNTEAFFGQGTRLTVV.

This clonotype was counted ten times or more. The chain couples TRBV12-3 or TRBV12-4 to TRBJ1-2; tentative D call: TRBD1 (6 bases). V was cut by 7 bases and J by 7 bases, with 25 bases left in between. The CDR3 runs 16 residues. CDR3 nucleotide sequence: TGTGCCAGCACCCCCTCAGGGGTTGCGGGATACGGTGGCTACACCTTC. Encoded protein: CASTPSGVAGYGGYTF.

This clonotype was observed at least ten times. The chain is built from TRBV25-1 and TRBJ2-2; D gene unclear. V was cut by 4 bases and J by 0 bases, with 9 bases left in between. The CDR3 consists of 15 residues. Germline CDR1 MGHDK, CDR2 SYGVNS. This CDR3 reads CASSVAGTNTGELFF. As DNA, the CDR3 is TGTGCCAGCAGTGTGGCCGGAACGAACACCGGGGAGCTGTTTTTT. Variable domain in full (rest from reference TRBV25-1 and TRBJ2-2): EADIYQTPRYLVIGTGKKITLECSQTMGHDKMYWYQQDPGMELHLIHYSYGVNSTEKGDLSSESTVSRIRTEHFPLTLESARPSHTSQYLCASSVAGTNTGELFFGEGSRLTVL.

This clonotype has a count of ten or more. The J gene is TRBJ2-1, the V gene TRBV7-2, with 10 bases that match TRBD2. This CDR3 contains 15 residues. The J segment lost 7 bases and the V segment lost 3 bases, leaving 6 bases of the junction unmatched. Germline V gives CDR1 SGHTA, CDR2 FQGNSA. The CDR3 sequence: CASSLQAGGLNEQFF. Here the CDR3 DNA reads TGTGCCAGCAGCTTGCAAGCGGGGGGGTTGAATGAGCAGTTCTTC.